Described below is a single TCR beta chain sequence and its context. The target of this receptor is not known. No per-base quality is available; no much larger clone lies one base away. In light of the paper, this sample's time point label describes: cells obtained before transplantation from donor or recipient. CD3+CD4+ and CD3+CD8+ populations were FACS-sorted from unstimulated pre-transplant donor and recipient cells taken from spleen or lymph nodes. This record comes from a study of graft-versus-host responses after intestinal transplantation (dated by TCRdb to the early 2020s). Background on the whole study: Recipients received multivisceral, liver-intestinal, or isolated intestinal transplants. Of the 20 to 25 intestinal transplant recipients enrolled in the cohort, one of whom was a retransplant, a few patients without pretransplant specimens were excluded. A peak of at least 4% donor T cells among recipient peripheral blood mononuclear cells was the definition used for donor T cell macrochimerism. To identify alloreactive clones, pre-transplant mixed lymphocyte reaction products were sequenced and compared with unstimulated pre-transplant donor and recipient T cells. After intestinal transplantation, graft-versus-host and host-versus-graft alloreactive T cell clones in the graft, circulation and bone marrow were tracked using bulk TCR-beta CDR3 sequencing. Samples from a few later patients were sequenced in-house on an Illumina MiSeq with MiXCR processing rather than by the commercial service. Every recipient was given anti-thymocyte globulin induction, followed by approximately three years of maintenance tacrolimus and steroids.

Overall results and qualifications from the work: Conclusions were limited by the relatively low number and heterogeneity of intestinal transplant patients. GvH clones were detected in recipient bone marrow, and some of these GvH clones were observed earlier in ileal mucosa or blood, consistent with an intestinal mucosal origin. Early after transplant, declines in HvG clones were associated with peak levels of circulating GvH clones. High GvH to HvG T cell clonal ratios were observed in the allografts of patients with donor T cell macrochimerism.

Relative to germline, V is missing 4 bases and J is missing 2 bases, with 8 bases of the junction outside any gene match. The germline V gene supplies CDR1 SGDLS and CDR2 YYNGEE. The CDR3 covers 15 residues, taking in both the cysteine and the phenylalanine. The entry retains the CDR3 DNA only, 45 bases that are in frame from base 1. Library generation was performed with the immunoSEQ multiplex PCR assay. For most patients, genomic DNA was isolated with the Qiagen DNeasy Blood and Tissue Kit and sent frozen to Adaptive Biotechnologies for TCR sequencing. For most patients, high-throughput TCR-beta CDR3 sequencing of genomic DNA was performed by Adaptive Biotechnologies. The study's processing was this. Adaptive's ImmunoSEQ software was the source of the TCR sequencing data for 18 patients, while a few other patients were processed with MiXCR and VDJtools. To correct CD4 versus CD8 sorting errors, any sequence found in both subsets at a frequency ratio below 5:1 was removed. Because the origin of CDR3 nucleotide sequences shared between donor and recipient could not be assigned, those sequences were removed. To be classed as alloreactive, a clone needed at least 2-fold expansion over unstimulated cells and a minimum CFSE-low frequency of 0.002% (template counts) or 0.001% (read counts). A clone was considered mappable if detected in the sequenced pre-transplant spleen, lymph node, or MLR CFSE-low populations of the donor or recipient. Cumulative frequency of alloreactive clones was calculated as a percentage of all sequences weighted by copy number. In TCRdb, the immuneACCESS table is reduced to in-frame sequences with V and J assigned. These tables do not hold every clone; where another copy was compared, an unresolved V gene accounts for under half, and the others remain unexplained. The V and J calls and clone size were taken over from that table, and D and trimming were inferred from the DNA. The sample table records tens of thousands of clones; around 90% of these occur just once. The top ten clonotypes cover under 6.5% of the sample.

The sequence came from a human donor who received an intestinal transplant. This material consisted of unstimulated CD8+ T cells sorted from spleen or lymph node cells, taken before intestinal transplant. Recombination linked TRBV9 to TRBJ1-2; 7 middle bases align to TRBD1. The DNA sequence is TGTGCCAGCAGCACCTCCCCGGGACAGAACTATGGCTACACCTTC. The translation is CASSTSPGQNYGYTF.